The 21 T cell receptor beta chains given below trace back to one sample, sequenced in a study of control samples from healthy donors and cancer patients. The data were produced by immunoSEQ multiplex PCR, yet TCRdb's version contains in-frame clones alone and is incomplete. The sample lists tens of thousands of clones, 80% to 95% occurring once. The sequencing sample was made of blood. The source is a woman aged 45-60 years in good health.

CDR3 in DNA: TGTGCCAGTAGTATAGGTGGAACCGGGGCCTCAACTAATGAAAAACTGTTTTTT. Translating it yields CASSIGGTGASTNEKLFF. The chain uses TRBV19 and TRBJ1-4; possible D gene TRBD1, 5 bases. The V end was cut by 1 base, the J end by 0 bases, with 15 bases between. Germline loops: CDR1 LNHDA, CDR2 SQIVND (reference sequence). The CDR3 is made up of 18 amino acids.

The V call is TRBV28, the J call TRBJ2-7; TRBD2 aligns across 10 bases. Unmatched junction bases numbered 10, after V lost 5 bases and J lost 3 bases. The CDR3 totals 16 residues. Per the germline V gene, CDR1 is MDHEN and CDR2 is SYDVKM. CDR3: CASSRTSSGGFYEQYF. Written as DNA, the CDR3 is TGTGCCAGCAGTCGTACATCTAGCGGGGGTTTCTACGAGCAGTACTTC. Combining the CDR3 with reference TRBV28 and TRBJ2-7 gives the whole variable domain DVKVTQSSRYLVKRTGEKVFLECVQDMDHENMFWYRQDPGLGLRLIYFSYDVKMKEKGDIPEGYSVSREKKERFSLILESASTNQTSMYLCASSRTSSGGFYEQYFGPGTRLTVT.

The rearrangement links TRBV20-1 to TRBJ2-6, with D perhaps TRBD1 (6 bases). The CDR3 extends over 17 amino acids. The V end was cut by 3 bases, the J end by 0 bases, with 15 bases between. In germline, CDR1 is DFQATT, CDR2 SNEGSKA (reference sequence). The CDR3 DNA is TGCAGTGCTAGTGGGGCGACAGGAGTCTCTGGGGCCAACGTCCTGACTTTC. It encodes CSASGATGVSGANVLTF.

This sequence joins TRBV19 and TRBJ2-1; D is ambiguous. CDR1 is LNHDA, CDR2 SQIVND, per germline (reference sequence). V dropped 6 bases and J dropped 2 bases, with 11 bases sitting between them. The CDR3 loop spans 14 amino acids. The DNA for the CDR3 is TGTGCCAGTAGAGACGTAGCCCCCTACAATGAGCAGTTCTTC. This translates into CASRDVAPYNEQFF.

V gene TRBV7-2 combines with J gene TRBJ1-1; D is unclear. Germline V gene lookup returns CDR1 SGHTA and CDR2 FQGNSA. The length of the CDR3 is 14 residues. V lost 1 base, J lost 1 base, and 7 bases lay in between. This CDR3 is CASSLVLRNTEAFF. The CDR3 DNA reads TGTGCCAGCAGCTTAGTCCTAAGGAACACTGAAGCTTTCTTT.

Details on this clone: This same CDR3 is encoded by further DNA sequences in the sample. V and J are TRBV7-9 and TRBJ1-3; D not resolved. V gave up 5 bases and J gave up 0 bases, with 2 bases separating them. Germline V gene sequence: CDR1 SEHNR, CDR2 FQNEAQ (reference sequence). This CDR3 has 12 residues. CDR3 nucleotide sequence: TGTGCCAGCAGCCTCTCTGGAAACACCATATATTTT. Protein sequence: CASSLSGNTIYF.

This clone turned up a few times. J is TRBJ2-5 and V is TRBV29-1; D is unclear. Between the trimmed V and J ends, which lost 4 bases and 2 bases, there was a span of 5 bases. Germline-derived CDR1 and CDR2 are SQVTM and ANQGSEA. This CDR3 has 11 amino acids. CDR3 protein: CSVAYQETQYF. The CDR3 DNA reads as TGCAGCGTTGCCTATCAAGAGACCCAGTACTTC.

This clone showed up just once. The chain combines TRBV6-2 or TRBV6-3 with TRBJ1-5; TRBD1 is a possible D gene (5 bases). Germline CDR1 MNHEY, CDR2 SVGEGT. Trimming pared 4 bases from V and 2 bases from J, leaving 12 bases between. The CDR3 has 15 amino acids. The DNA for the CDR3 is TGTGCCAGCAGTTCCGGGGGTGGGGGCAATCAGCCCCAGCATTTT. This gives the protein CASSSGGGGNQPQHF.

The chain uses TRBV27 and TRBJ2-7; D is unclear. CDR1 is MNHEY, CDR2 SMNVEV, per germline (reference sequence). This CDR3 has 13 residues. V lost 2 bases, J lost 2 bases, and 7 bases lay in between. The DNA for the CDR3 is TGTGCCAGCAGTTTAAAGTGGGCCTACGAGCAGTACTTC. It codes for CASSLKWAYEQYF.

This chain's CDR3 is CASSRRQGIRNTIYF. Written as DNA, the CDR3 is TGTGCCAGCAGCCGTAGACAGGGGATACGAAACACCATATATTTT. The chain uses TRBV28 and TRBJ1-3; 8 positions match TRBD1. The CDR3 sequence is 15 residues long. The germline gives CDR1 MDHEN, CDR2 SYDVKM. With V trimmed by 6 bases and J by 5 bases, 9 bases remained unmatched.

The rearrangement uses TRBV6-5 and TRBJ1-2; weak D call: TRBD1 (5 bases). The CDR3 sequence is 15 residues long. Germline V lookup: CDR1 MNHEY, CDR2 SVGAGI. V was trimmed by 4 bases and J by 3 bases, leaving 15 bases between them. CDR3 amino acids: CASSLYSGAYYGYTF. CDR3 nucleotides: TGTGCCAGCAGTTTATATTCCGGGGCTTACTATGGCTACACCTTC.

The J gene is TRBJ2-5, the V gene TRBV2; 7 bases fit TRBD1. This CDR3 contains 15 residues. Germline values: CDR1 SNHLY, CDR2 FYNNEI. With 1 base clipped from V and 5 bases from J, the junction kept 7 bases outside the gene matches. The CDR3 loop reads CASSEDRGSEETQYF. DNA for the CDR3: TGTGCCAGCAGTGAAGACAGGGGATCAGAGGAGACCCAGTACTTC.

The chain couples TRBV29-1 to TRBJ1-4; weak D call: TRBD1 (6 bases). The CDR3 contains 14 residues. Germline V gene data show CDR1 as SQVTM and CDR2 as ANQGSEA. The germline V and J ends were trimmed by 6 bases and 3 bases, with 14 bases remaining between them. The chain's CDR3 is CSVTHREANEKLFF. DNA of the CDR3: TGCAGCGTCACCCACAGGGAAGCTAATGAAAAACTGTTTTTT.

This rearrangement joins TRBV5-4 to TRBJ2-5; 7 bases are shared with TRBD2. CDR1 and CDR2 from the germline V gene are SGHNT and YYREEE (reference sequence). With 0 bases clipped from V and 4 bases from J, the junction kept 3 bases outside the gene matches. The CDR3 has 14 amino acids. CDR3 bases: TGTGCCAGCAGCTTGGTGGGGGGGGGAGAGACCCAGTACTTC. Amino acid sequence: CASSLVGGGETQYF.

This chain uses TRBV19 with TRBJ1-2, with TRBD1 matching 9 bases. The germline CDR1 and CDR2 sequences are LNHDA and SQIVND (reference sequence). The trim removed 7 bases at V and 4 bases at J, leaving 7 bases unmatched. The CDR3 contains 14 residues. This CDR3 reads CASTRGQGFYGYTF. Written as DNA, the CDR3 is TGTGCCAGTACCCGAGGACAGGGGTTCTATGGCTACACCTTC.

The rearrangement joins TRBV7-9 to TRBJ1-2, with 7 bases matching TRBD1. The trim removed 5 bases at V and 8 bases at J, leaving 2 bases unmatched. The CDR3 spans 11 residues. CDR1 and CDR2 from the germline V gene are SEHNR and FQNEAQ (reference sequence). The DNA of the CDR3 is TGTGCCAGCAGCCGACAGGGAGGCTACACCTTC. Protein: CASSRQGGYTF.

The genes are TRBV25-1 and TRBJ1-1, with no clear D. This CDR3 is built from 14 residues. Trimming cost V 6 bases and J 1 base, with 12 bases left between them. CDR1 MGHDK and CDR2 SYGVNS come from the germline V gene. CDR3 bases: TGTGCCAGCAGGGGGTATTTGGAGAACACTGAAGCTTTCTTT. This encodes CASRGYLENTEAFF.

The chain links TRBV6-5 to TRBJ1-5; a weak D match, TRBD1 (6 bases). The germline V and J ends were trimmed by 7 bases and 7 bases, with 14 bases remaining between them. The CDR3 spans 13 residues. In germline, CDR1 is MNHEY, CDR2 SVGAGI. The chain's CDR3 is CASTGGAGQPQHF. The CDR3 DNA is TGTGCCAGCACGGGGGGGGCAGGACAGCCCCAGCATTTT.

This sequence joins TRBV19 and TRBJ1-1; D remains unclear. Germline V gene data show CDR1 as LNHDA and CDR2 as SQIVND (reference sequence). The CDR3 loop spans 14 amino acids. Trimming left V 9 bases short and J 5 bases short, with 19 bases between. DNA of the CDR3: TGTGCCAGCAAACGCGGACCGACGGGGACTGAAGCTTTCTTT. It encodes CASKRGPTGTEAFF.

The CDR3 protein is CASSPAEGVRTEAFF. The CDR3 nucleotides are TGTGCCAGCTCACCTGCCGAAGGGGTTCGAACTGAAGCTTTCTTT. The J gene is TRBJ1-1, the V gene TRBV18; a possible D gene is TRBD1 (5 bases). Trimming took off 3 bases at V and 5 bases at J, with 16 bases between the two ends. CDR1 and CDR2 from the germline V gene are KGHSH and LQKENI. This CDR3 region has 15 residues.

The chain combines TRBV4-3 with TRBJ2-3; D unresolved. Germline V gene data show CDR1 as LGHNA and CDR2 as YSLEER. The CDR3 covers 14 residues. Trimming left V 0 bases short and J 7 bases short, with 11 bases between. The CDR3 loop is CASSQEERRNTQYF. In nucleotides, the CDR3 is TGCGCCAGCAGCCAAGAGGAACGAAGGAATACGCAGTATTTT.